The clone carrying this T cell receptor (beta chain) was detected only a few times. This sample is part of a study of patients and donors after allogeneic stem cell transplantation. TCRdb re-derived calls from the RT-PCR reads in MiXCR, one entry per CDR3 protein. There are fewer than 500,000 distinct CDR3 sequences in the sample; about a sixth occur only once, and around 7.9% lies in the top ten. This TCR was sampled from a human donor who was either an allogeneic HSCT recipient or a stem cell or donor lymphocyte infusion donor (not recorded which). It is not recorded whose cells these are; they may come from a transplant donor. Sequencing was done on a sample of blood, either unsorted or a sorted T cell fraction (not recorded which).

The chain's CDR3 is CSAPRGETQYF. CDR3 in DNA: TGCAGTGCTCCAAGGGGGGAGACCCAGTACTTC. This sequence joins TRBV20-1 and TRBJ2-5, with a tentative D call TRBD1 (6 bases). V lost 5 bases to trimming and J lost 5 bases, with 9 bases between them. There are 11 residues in the CDR3. Germline V lookup: CDR1 DFQATT, CDR2 SNEGSKA (reference sequence).